This T cell receptor (beta chain) was found in a study of spatial heterogeneity in lung cancer. Study details: Compared with alpha-chain sequences, beta-chain sequences were consistently detected in greater numbers. The mean occurrence of each unique TCR and UMI combination in raw reads exceeded ten. Study-level findings and limits: Tracking of tumor mutation counts was seen in expanded intratumoral alpha and beta TCR counts.

Ten or more counts support this clonotype. Its target is unknown. One entry per CDR3 protein results from TCRdb running MiXCR on the 5' RACE reads. The sample holds about 10,000 distinct CDR3 sequences, more than 10% seen once. Deletions cut 3 bases from V and 3 bases from J, with 14 bases between. Germline CDR1 is DFQATT and CDR2 is SNEGSKA (reference sequence). There are 14 residues in the CDR3. Time point defined: sample taken at primary tumor resection. 72 TRACERx patients with early, untreated non-small cell lung cancer donated samples. Frozen PBMC, nontumor lung or tumor provided whole RNA, which was sequenced unsorted.

This sequence originates from a male donor with early-stage non-small cell lung cancer. The rearrangement joins TRBV20-1 to TRBJ1-1; tentatively, D is TRBD1 (6 bases). Sequenced here: lung tumor tissue, sampled at surgery. The CDR3, as DNA: TGCAGTGCTAGCCCAGGGGTGGGGGACACTGAAGCTTTCTTT. It codes for CSASPGVGDTEAFF.